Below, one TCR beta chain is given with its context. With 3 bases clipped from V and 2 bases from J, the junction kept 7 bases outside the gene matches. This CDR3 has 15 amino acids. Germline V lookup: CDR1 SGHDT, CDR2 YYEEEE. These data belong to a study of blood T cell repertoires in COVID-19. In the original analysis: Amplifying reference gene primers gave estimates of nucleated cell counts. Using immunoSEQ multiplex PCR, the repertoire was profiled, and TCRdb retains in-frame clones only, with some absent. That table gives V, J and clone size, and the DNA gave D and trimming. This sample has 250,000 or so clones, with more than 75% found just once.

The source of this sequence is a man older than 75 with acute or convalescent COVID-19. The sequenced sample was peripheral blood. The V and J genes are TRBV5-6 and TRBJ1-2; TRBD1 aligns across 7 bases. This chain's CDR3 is CASSSRDRNNYGYTF. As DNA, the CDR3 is TGTGCCAGCAGCTCTCGGGACAGAAACAACTATGGCTACACCTTC.